This record covers a single T cell receptor beta chain. Its antigen remains unidentified. The sample is drawn from a study of CD8 T cells in Susac syndrome. For the study at large: Patients with Susac syndrome, at blood draw, were therapy-naive, on corticosteroids, or on intravenous immunoglobulin alone.

Germline V lookup: CDR1 SQVTM, CDR2 ANQGSEA. The CDR3 has 14 residues. V was cut by 6 bases and J by 2 bases, with 16 bases left in between. Random hexamers were used to reverse transcribe an amount of roughly 0.45 to 1 ug RNA. An immunoSEQ multiplex PCR generated amplified TCR beta CDR3 products spanning 54 Vbeta and 13 Jbeta. A single record per CDR3 protein comes from TCRdb applying MiXCR to the immunoSEQ multiplex PCR reads. The sample lists 150,000 to 200,000 distinct CDR3 sequences; around 94% were seen once. The TEMRA cells underwent FACS enrichment, while the CD8+ and CD4+ T cells underwent negative isolation. Study-level points and caveats: Susac syndrome CD4+ T cell repertoires showed no clonal expansion.

Material: CD4+ T cells from PBMCs. The chain combines TRBV29-1 with TRBJ1-2, with a weak D call TRBD1 (6 bases). The receptor comes from a human donor with Susac syndrome. The CDR3 DNA sequence: TGCAGCGTCACGGGACACCTTATCAACTATGGCTACACCTTC. Its translation is CSVTGHLINYGYTF.